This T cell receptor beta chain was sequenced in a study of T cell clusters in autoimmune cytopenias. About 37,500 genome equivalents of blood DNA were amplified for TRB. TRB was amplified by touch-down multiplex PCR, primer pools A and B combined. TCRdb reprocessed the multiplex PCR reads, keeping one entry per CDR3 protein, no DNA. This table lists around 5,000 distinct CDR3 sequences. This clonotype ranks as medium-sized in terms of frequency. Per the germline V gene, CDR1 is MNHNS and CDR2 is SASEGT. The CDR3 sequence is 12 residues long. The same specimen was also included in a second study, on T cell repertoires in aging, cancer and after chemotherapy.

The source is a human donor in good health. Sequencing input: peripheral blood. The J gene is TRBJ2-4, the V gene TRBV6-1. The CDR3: CASAYSKNIQYF.